One TCR beta chain is described in this entry. As yet, its antigen is unknown. The CDR3 spans 14 residues. Germline CDR1 is SGHRS and CDR2 is YFSETQ. The V and J ends lost 3 bases and 1 base respectively, with 10 bases between them. The entry originates in a study of T-cell memory formation after mild COVID-19. At the level of the study: The TCR clusters were mostly specific to one donor. Study findings and constraints: Of the contracting clones, CD4+ ones lay mainly in CM and EM, and CD8+ ones in EMRA. Clones that contracted from day 15 to 85 were balanced CD4/CD8, while later expanders leaned CD4+.

5'RACE with constant-segment primers built TCRalpha and TCRbeta cDNA libraries with UMIs. One entry per CDR3 protein results from TCRdb running MiXCR on the 5' RACE reads. The sample contains 210,000 or so distinct CDR3 sequences, around 30% of which appear only once. The chain employs TRBV5-1 and TRBJ1-1, with no clear D. The source of this sequence is an adult woman who had mild COVID-19 (a few samples of this study predate the infection). Cell type and time point are not known. Sequencing used PBMCs or a T cell subset sorted from them (not recorded which). This chain's CDR3 is CASSSISGNTEAFF. The CDR3 coding sequence is TGCGCCAGCAGCTCTATCTCAGGGAACACTGAAGCTTTCTTT.